One sample yielded the 2 T cell receptor beta chains listed below, sequenced in a study of T-cell reconstitution after alpha-beta-depleted transplantation in children. Unique molecular identifiers were used in preparing the TCRbeta library. TCRdb ran MiXCR on the PCR reads and lists one entry per CDR3 protein. The repertoire holds roughly 300,000 distinct CDR3 sequences, with roughly 10% as singletons. The sequencing used peripheral blood, collected 180 days after TCRalphabeta/CD19-depleted stem cell transplant. The receptors were sampled from a male patient aged 2-15 years who had a stem cell transplant for chronic granulomatous disease, so the T cells may come from the graft donor.

This clonotype was seen many times. V usage is TRBV5-1 and J usage is TRBJ2-7, with a tentative D call TRBD1 (5 bases). The CDR3 sequence is 15 residues long. V was clipped by 0 bases and J by 0 bases, with 10 bases between them. Germline-derived CDR1 and CDR2 are SGHRS and YFSETQ. The DNA of the CDR3 is TGCGCCAGCAGCTTGGAAGGGGTCGGCTCCTACGAGCAGTACTTC. As protein: CASSLEGVGSYEQYF.

This clonotype was seen only a few times. The chain couples TRBV6-5 to TRBJ2-5, with TRBD2 matching over 15 bases. The germline gives CDR1 MNHEY, CDR2 SVGAGI. V lost 4 bases, J lost 2 bases, and 2 bases stayed unmatched. The length of the CDR3 is 16 residues. The CDR3 DNA is TGTGCCAGCAGTTGGGGGACTAGCGGGGGGCAAGAGACCCAGTACTTC. Encoded protein: CASSWGTSGGQETQYF.